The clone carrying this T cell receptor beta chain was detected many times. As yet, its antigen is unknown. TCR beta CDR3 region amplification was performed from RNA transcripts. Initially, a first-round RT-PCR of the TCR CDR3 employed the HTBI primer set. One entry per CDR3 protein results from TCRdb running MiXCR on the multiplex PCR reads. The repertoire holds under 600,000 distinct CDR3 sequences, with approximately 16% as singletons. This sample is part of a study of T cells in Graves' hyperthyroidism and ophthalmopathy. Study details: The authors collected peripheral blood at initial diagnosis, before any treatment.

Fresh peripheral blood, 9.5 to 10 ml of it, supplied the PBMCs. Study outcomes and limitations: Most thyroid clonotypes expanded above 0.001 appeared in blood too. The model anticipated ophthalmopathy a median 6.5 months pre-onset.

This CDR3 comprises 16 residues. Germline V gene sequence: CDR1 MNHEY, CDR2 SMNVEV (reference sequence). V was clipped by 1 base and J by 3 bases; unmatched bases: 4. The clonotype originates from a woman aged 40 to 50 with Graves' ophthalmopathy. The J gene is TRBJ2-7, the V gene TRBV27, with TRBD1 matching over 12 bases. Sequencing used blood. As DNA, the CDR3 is TGTGCCAGCAGTTTATTCGGGACAGGGGGCGTCTACGAGCAGTACTTC. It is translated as CASSLFGTGGVYEQYF.